A single T cell receptor (beta chain) is shown here with its context. This entry is derived from a study of graft-versus-host responses after intestinal transplantation. This CDR3 is built from 17 residues. Germline V gives CDR1 SGHRS, CDR2 YFSETQ. V was shortened by 1 base and J by 5 bases, with 18 bases between the two germline ends. The table came from immunoSEQ multiplex PCR; TCRdb's copy has only in-frame clones and leaves some out. The table has some 70,000 clones, roughly 92% seen once. V is TRBV5-1 and J is TRBJ2-2; D is unresolved. This receptor was taken from a human patient who received an intestinal transplant, so some T cells may come from the graft donor. Here the sequenced sample was bone marrow, taken around 720 days after intestinal transplantation. This chain's CDR3 is CASSLTSARLGTGELFF. CDR3 nucleotides: TGCGCCAGCAGCTTGACCTCCGCCAGGCTAGGAACCGGGGAGCTGTTTTTT.